This T cell receptor beta chain was sequenced during a study of technical replicates of blood from a few donors. CDR1 is SGHTA and CDR2 is FQGNSA in the germline V gene. The CDR3 is 14 residues long. V lost 5 bases and J 5 bases, leaving 15 bases between the germline ends. Here immunoSEQ multiplex PCR was the method, and the copy in TCRdb shows in-frame clones only, minus some. The sample lists around 63,000 clones; 80% to 95% were seen once. Sequenced: PBMCs. This chain links TRBV7-2 with TRBJ2-5; possibly TRBD1 for D (6 bases). The receptor was isolated from a human donor in good health. Some clones in this sample may be carry-over from other donors' samples. CDR3 residues: CASSQDRTRETQYF. The CDR3 nucleotides read TGTGCCAGCAGCCAAGACAGGACCAGGGAGACCCAGTACTTC.